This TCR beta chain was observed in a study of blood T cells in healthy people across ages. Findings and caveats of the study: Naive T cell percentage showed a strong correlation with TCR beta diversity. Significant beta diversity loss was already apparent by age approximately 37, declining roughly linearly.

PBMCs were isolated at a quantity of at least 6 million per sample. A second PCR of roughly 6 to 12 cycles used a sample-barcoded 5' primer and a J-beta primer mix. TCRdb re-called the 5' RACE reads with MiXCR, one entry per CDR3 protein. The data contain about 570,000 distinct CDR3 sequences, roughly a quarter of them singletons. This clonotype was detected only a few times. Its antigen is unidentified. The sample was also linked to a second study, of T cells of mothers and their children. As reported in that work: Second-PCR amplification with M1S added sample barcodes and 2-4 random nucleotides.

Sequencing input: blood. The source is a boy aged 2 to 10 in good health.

The CDR3: CASSSGLAGYTQYF. CDR3 bases: TGTGCCAGCAGCTCGGGACTAGCGGGATATACGCAGTATTTT. The V call is TRBV9, the J call TRBJ2-3; 13 bases align to TRBD2. CDR1 SGDLS and CDR2 YYNGEE come from the germline V gene. This CDR3 is built from 14 residues. After removal of 4 bases from V and 7 bases from J, the junction contained 3 bases not matched to a gene.